Presented here are 29 T cell receptor beta chains from one specimen sequenced in a study of cytomegalovirus exposure and HLA in healthy donors. Here immunoSEQ multiplex PCR was the method, and the copy in TCRdb shows in-frame clones only, minus some. The sample records tens of thousands of clones, over 95% being singletons. Material: PBMCs. These receptors originate from a man between 18 and 29 years old in good health and CMV-seronegative.

This chain connects TRBV7-2 to TRBJ2-7, with TRBD2 identical over 7 bases. The V gene end was trimmed by 11 bases and the J gene end by 6 bases; junction bases not matched to a gene: 16. This CDR3 has 14 amino acids. Germline V CDR1 and CDR2: SGHTA, FQGNSA. This CDR3 is CAGSRGLWGGEQYF. The CDR3 DNA is TGTGCCGGTAGTCGAGGACTGTGGGGGGGCGAGCAGTACTTC. The full variable domain, rest sourced from reference TRBV7-2 and TRBJ2-7, is GAGVSQSPSNKVTEKGKDVELRCDPISGHTALYWYRQSLGQGLEFLIYFQGNSAPDKSGLPSDRFSAERTGGSVSTLTIQRTQQEDSAVYLCAGSRGLWGGEQYFGPGTRLTVT.

The gene calls are TRBV25-1 and TRBJ1-6, with D maybe TRBD1 (5 bases). This CDR3 is built from 14 residues. The V end was cut by 8 bases, the J end by 12 bases, with 20 bases between. The germline V gene has CDR1 MGHDK and CDR2 SYGVNS. CDR3 DNA: TGTGCCAGCGGAGGGGTGGACTGGTTAGGACCCCTCCACTTT. Translation gives CASGGVDWLGPLHF.

The V call is TRBV6-5, the J call TRBJ2-7, with D unresolved. The CDR3 extends over 14 amino acids. Trimming stripped 5 bases from V and 0 bases from J, with 11 bases between. Germline CDR1 is MNHEY and CDR2 is SVGAGI. The CDR3 bases are TGTGCCAGCAGTAGCGACCGTTACTCCTACGAGCAGTACTTC. Translation gives CASSSDRYSYEQYF.

V is TRBV11-3 and J is TRBJ2-1; TRBD1 might be the D (5 bases). Germline values: CDR1 SGHNT, CDR2 YENEEA. Trimming removed 2 bases at V and 7 bases at J, with 9 bases between. CDR3 length: 13 residues. CDR3 in amino acids: CASSLSQENEQFF. CDR3 in DNA: TGTGCCAGCAGCTTATCACAGGAGAATGAGCAGTTCTTC.

This rearrangement joins TRBV7-9 to TRBJ1-5, with TRBD1 matching over 7 bases. The CDR3 length is 13 residues. Germline lookup yields CDR1 SEHNR and CDR2 FQNEAQ (reference sequence). The V gene end was trimmed by 5 bases and the J gene end by 7 bases; junction bases not matched to a gene: 5. CDR3 sequence (DNA): TGTGCCAGCAGCCGCCAGGGGGAGCAGCCCCAGCATTTT. Translation: CASSRQGEQPQHF.

The CDR3 loop is CASSELDSGSSNYEQYF. In DNA, the CDR3 is TGTGCCAGCAGTGAACTGGATAGCGGCTCTTCGAACTACGAGCAGTACTTC. The genes are TRBV6-1 and TRBJ2-7, with a tentative D call TRBD2 (6 bases). V was trimmed by 2 bases and J by 3 bases, leaving 20 bases between them. From germline, CDR1 is MNHNS and CDR2 SASEGT. The CDR3 has 17 residues.

This sequence joins TRBV2 and TRBJ2-2; D not certain. V lost 3 bases and J 6 bases, leaving 8 bases between the germline ends. CDR1 is SNHLY and CDR2 is FYNNEI in the germline V gene. The CDR3 spans 13 residues. The CDR3: CASSENSPGELFF. CDR3 DNA sequence: TGTGCCAGCAGTGAGAACAGCCCCGGGGAGCTGTTTTTT. The full variable domain, in which reference TRBV2 and TRBJ2-2 provide the parts outside the CDR3, is EPEVTQTPSHQVTQMGQEVILRCVPISNHLYFYWYRQILGQKVEFLVSFYNNEISEKSEIFDDQFSVERPDGSNFTLKIRSTKLEDSAMYFCASSENSPGELFFGEGSRLTVL.

The V gene is TRBV6-5, the J gene TRBJ1-1; D gene unclear. V gave up 2 bases and J gave up 4 bases, with 8 bases separating them. The CDR3 extends over 13 amino acids. Germline V gene data show CDR1 as MNHEY and CDR2 as SVGAGI. The CDR3 DNA reads as TGTGCCAGCAGTTACACCGGTGCCACTGAAGCTTTCTTT. Translating it yields CASSYTGATEAFF.

The CDR3 DNA follows: TGTGCCAGTAGTATCCCTCAGTCACATCCCAATGAGCAGTTCTTC. This translates into CASSIPQSHPNEQFF. This chain uses TRBV19 with TRBJ2-1; no firm D call. This CDR3 has 15 residues. The V end was cut by 3 bases, the J end by 6 bases, with 15 bases between. Germline loops: CDR1 LNHDA, CDR2 SQIVND (reference sequence).

The V and J genes are TRBV18 and TRBJ1-3, with a weak D call TRBD1 (5 bases). Deletions cut 1 base from V and 0 bases from J, with 7 bases between. Germline V gene data show CDR1 as KGHSH and CDR2 as LQKENI. This CDR3 is 15 amino acids long. DNA of the CDR3: TGTGCCAGCTCACCACGACAGTCCTCTGGAAACACCATATATTTT. Translated: CASSPRQSSGNTIYF.

V and J are TRBV9 and TRBJ1-2; possibly TRBD1 for D (5 bases). Germline V gene sequence: CDR1 SGDLS, CDR2 YYNGEE. The CDR3 contains 14 residues. Trimming removed 0 bases at V and 6 bases at J, with 12 bases between. The chain's CDR3 is CASSVEASGNGYTF. Written as DNA, the CDR3 is TGTGCCAGCAGCGTAGAAGCGTCAGGGAATGGCTACACCTTC.

In this sample, this clone turned up once. The chain has TRBV27 and TRBJ1-5, with D perhaps TRBD1 (5 bases). V lost 8 bases, J lost 4 bases, and 15 bases lay in between. This CDR3 region has 14 residues. Germline V gene data show CDR1 as MNHEY and CDR2 as SMNVEV (reference sequence). The CDR3 protein is CASSLQGPNQPQHF. The CDR3 nucleotides are TGTGCCAGCTCTCTCCAGGGTCCGAATCAGCCCCAGCATTTT.

This clone was counted once. The rearrangement links TRBV7-9 to TRBJ1-1; no clear D. CDR1 and CDR2 (germline): SEHNR, FQNEAQ (reference sequence). V was trimmed by 6 bases and J by 3 bases, leaving 11 bases between them. The CDR3 spans 13 residues. The CDR3, as DNA: TGTGCCAGCAGTCAGAGGGCCGACACTGAAGCTTTCTTT. This translates into CASSQRADTEAFF.

The chain is built from TRBV6-6 and TRBJ2-1; 9 positions agree with TRBD1. The germline V gene has CDR1 MNHNY and CDR2 SVGAGI (reference sequence). J gave up 7 bases and V 1 base, and 5 bases lay outside the gene matches. The CDR3 is 15 amino acids. This chain's CDR3 is CASSYLGQGINEQFF. In DNA form, the CDR3 reads TGTGCCAGCAGTTACTTAGGACAGGGGATAAATGAGCAGTTCTTC.

The chain employs TRBV7-9 and TRBJ1-1; 9 bases match TRBD1. The trim removed 2 bases at V and 1 base at J, leaving 2 bases unmatched. Germline CDR1 reads SEHNR; CDR2 reads FQNEAQ (reference sequence). CDR3 size: 15 residues. CDR3 sequence reads: CASSLSGQGNTEAFF. The CDR3 nucleotides read TGTGCCAGCAGCTTATCGGGACAGGGGAACACTGAAGCTTTCTTT.

The chain has TRBV29-1 and TRBJ1-1, with D unresolved. The CDR3 runs to 12 residues. Trimming pared 3 bases from V and 5 bases from J, leaving 10 bases between. Germline V CDR1 and CDR2: SQVTM, ANQGSEA. CDR3 DNA sequence: TGCAGCGTTGAGACCGGAGGGACTGAAGCTTTCTTT. Amino acid sequence: CSVETGGTEAFF.

V and J are TRBV5-4 and TRBJ2-7; D may be TRBD2 (5 bases). This CDR3 has 15 residues. Germline CDR1 SGHNT, CDR2 YYREEE (reference sequence). The V end was cut by 4 bases, the J end by 3 bases, with 17 bases between. CDR3 sequence: CASSGRTRGLYEQYF. The DNA for the CDR3 is TGTGCCAGCAGCGGTCGGACTCGTGGCCTCTACGAGCAGTACTTC. The full variable domain, in which reference TRBV5-4 and TRBJ2-7 provide the parts outside the CDR3, is ETGVTQSPTHLIKTRGQQVTLRCSSQSGHNTVSWYQQALGQGPQFIFQYYREEENGRGNFPPRFSGLQFPNYSSELNVNALELDDSALYLCASSGRTRGLYEQYFGPGTRLTVT.

The V call is TRBV6-5, the J call TRBJ1-2; 9 nucleotides line up with TRBD1. The CDR3 runs to 13 residues. Trimming cost V 8 bases and J 5 bases; bases outside gene matches: 6. Germline loops: CDR1 MNHEY, CDR2 SVGAGI. The CDR3 loop is CASRDRDRYGYTF. CDR3 in DNA: TGTGCCAGCCGGGACAGGGACCGGTATGGCTACACCTTC.

This chain uses TRBV19 with TRBJ1-1; 9 bases are a match to TRBD1. The CDR3 covers 14 residues. Germline V gene lookup returns CDR1 LNHDA and CDR2 SQIVND (reference sequence). V trimming: 7 bases; J trimming: 5 bases; junction bases outside the gene matches: 8. The CDR3 sequence: CASTPGQGRTEAFF. Here the CDR3 DNA reads TGTGCCAGTACCCCAGGACAGGGGCGAACTGAAGCTTTCTTT.

For the CDR3, the DNA is TGTGCCAGCAGCGGAGGTAGAGGGGCGGGGGGGGAGCAGTACTTC. Protein sequence: CASSGGRGAGGEQYF. The chain carries TRBV7-9 and TRBJ2-7, with TRBD2 identical over 9 bases. The junction had 12 bases not matched to a gene; V was cut back by 5 bases and J by 7 bases. The germline V gene encodes CDR1 SEHNR and CDR2 FQNEAQ (reference sequence). This CDR3 is 15 amino acids long.

The chain couples TRBV6-5 to TRBJ2-7, with D possibly being TRBD1 (5 bases). Per germline, CDR1 MNHEY and CDR2 SVGAGI. This CDR3 has 14 amino acids. V was shortened by 5 bases and J by 1 base, with 12 bases between the two germline ends. This CDR3 reads CASSPTRQSYEQYF. Written as DNA, the CDR3 is TGTGCCAGCAGTCCCACCCGACAGTCCTACGAGCAGTACTTC.

J is TRBJ2-5 and V is TRBV4-1; D is ambiguous. The CDR3 spans 12 residues. Trimming took 0 bases from V and 4 from J, leaving 3 bases between them. Per germline, CDR1 MGHRA and CDR2 YSYEKL. CDR3 loop: CASSQDLETQYF. CDR3 DNA sequence: TGCGCCAGCAGCCAAGATCTAGAGACCCAGTACTTC.

V gene TRBV28 combines with J gene TRBJ2-7; 7 bases map to TRBD1. Losses at the gene ends were 8 bases for V and 4 bases for J; bases not matched to a gene: 5. Germline CDR1 MDHEN, CDR2 SYDVKM. The CDR3 sequence is 12 residues long. In nucleotides, the CDR3 is TGTGCCAGCGGACAGACAGGGTACGAGCAGTACTTC. Residues: CASGQTGYEQYF.

The V and J genes are TRBV5-5 and TRBJ2-2; D remains unclear. Per the germline V gene, CDR1 is SGHKS and CDR2 is YYEKEE (reference sequence). This CDR3 has 15 amino acids. V lost 0 bases to trimming and J lost 2 bases, with 8 bases between them. The chain's CDR3 is CASSLVASNTGELFF. The CDR3 DNA reads as TGTGCCAGCAGCTTGGTGGCAAGTAACACCGGGGAGCTGTTTTTT.

V and J are TRBV11-2 and TRBJ2-7; the match to TRBD1 covers 9 bases. Germline CDR1 reads SGHAT; CDR2 reads FQNNGV. The CDR3 spans 16 residues. Trimming at V came to 3 bases and at J to 2 bases, leaving 8 bases not matched to a gene. The CDR3 here is CASSLEGQGITYEQYF. CDR3 bases: TGTGCCAGCAGCTTGGAGGGACAGGGAATAACCTACGAGCAGTACTTC.

The V and J genes are TRBV2 and TRBJ2-2; D not certain. V dropped 6 bases and J dropped 6 bases, with 11 bases sitting between them. Germline CDR1 and CDR2: SNHLY and FYNNEI. The length of the CDR3 is 13 residues. The CDR3 is CASSPTYSGELFF. The CDR3 DNA reads as TGTGCCAGCAGCCCCACTTATTCCGGGGAGCTGTTTTTT.

This chain uses TRBV19 with TRBJ2-4; TRBD1 agrees at 9 bases. V was pared by 5 bases and J by 2 bases, with 10 bases of the junction left unmatched. The CDR3 is 17 amino acids. Germline values: CDR1 LNHDA, CDR2 SQIVND (reference sequence). The chain's CDR3 is CASSPEHRGLTKNIQYF. As DNA, the CDR3 is TGTGCCAGTAGTCCAGAACACAGGGGGCTAACCAAAAACATTCAGTACTTC. The full variable domain, its missing parts supplied by reference TRBV19 and TRBJ2-4, is DGGITQSPKYLFRKEGQNVTLSCEQNLNHDAMYWYRQDPGQGLRLIYYSQIVNDFQKGDIAEGYSVSREKKESFPLTVTSAQKNPTAFYLCASSPEHRGLTKNIQYFGAGTRLSVL.

The V and J genes are TRBV6-5 and TRBJ1-4; 8 bases map to TRBD1. The CDR3 is 16 residues long. Trimming cost V 0 bases and J 8 bases; bases outside gene matches: 8. Germline V gives CDR1 MNHEY, CDR2 SVGAGI. CDR3 bases: TGTGCCAGCAGTTACTCGATGAGGACAGGGCAAGAAAAACTGTTTTTT. This translates into CASSYSMRTGQEKLFF.

The chain carries TRBV7-2 and TRBJ1-6; TRBD1 agrees at 7 bases. Losses at the gene ends were 0 bases for V and 0 bases for J; bases not matched to a gene: 8. CDR3 length equals 19 residues. Germline CDR1 reads SGHTA; CDR2 reads FQGNSA. DNA for the CDR3: TGTGCCAGCAGCTTAGCGCTTGGGACAGAGAGCTCCTATAATTCACCCCTCCACTTT. It encodes CASSLALGTESSYNSPLHF. The full variable domain, completed using reference TRBV7-2 and TRBJ1-6, is GAGVSQSPSNKVTEKGKDVELRCDPISGHTALYWYRQSLGQGLEFLIYFQGNSAPDKSGLPSDRFSAERTGGSVSTLTIQRTQQEDSAVYLCASSLALGTESSYNSPLHFGNGTRLTVT.